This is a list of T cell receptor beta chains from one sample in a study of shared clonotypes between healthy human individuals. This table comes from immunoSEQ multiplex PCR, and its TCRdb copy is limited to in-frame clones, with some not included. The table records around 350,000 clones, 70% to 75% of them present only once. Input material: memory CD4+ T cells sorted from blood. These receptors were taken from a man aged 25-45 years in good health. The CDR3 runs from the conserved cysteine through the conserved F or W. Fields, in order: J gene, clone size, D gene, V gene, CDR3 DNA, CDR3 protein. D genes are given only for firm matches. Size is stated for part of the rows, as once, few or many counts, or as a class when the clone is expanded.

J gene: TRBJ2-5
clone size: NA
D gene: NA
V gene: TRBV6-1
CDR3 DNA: TGTGCCAGCACCCCGCGAATGGGGGGAGAGACCCAGTACTTC
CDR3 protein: CASTPRMGGETQYF

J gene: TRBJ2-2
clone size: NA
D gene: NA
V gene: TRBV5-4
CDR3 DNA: TGTGCCAGCAGCCCATGGGACGGAGGCGGGGAGCTGTTTTTT
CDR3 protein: CASSPWDGGGELFF

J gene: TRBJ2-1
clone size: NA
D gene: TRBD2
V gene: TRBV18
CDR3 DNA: TGTGCCAGCTCAAAAAGCGGGAGCTCCTACAATGAGCAGTTCTTC
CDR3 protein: CASSKSGSSYNEQFF

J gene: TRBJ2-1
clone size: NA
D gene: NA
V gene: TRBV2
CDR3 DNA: TGTGCCAGCTGGACGGGAGTCAATGAGCAGTTCTTC
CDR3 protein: CASWTGVNEQFF

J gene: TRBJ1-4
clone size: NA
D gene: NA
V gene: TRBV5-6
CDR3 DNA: TGTGCCAGCAGCTTGGGGGGGACACTAAATGAAAAACTGTTTTTT
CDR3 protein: CASSLGGTLNEKLFF

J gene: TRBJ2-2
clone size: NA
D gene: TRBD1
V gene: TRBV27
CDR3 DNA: TGTGCCAGCAGTACCAGGACAGGGGGCTTTGCCGGGGAGCTGTTTTTT
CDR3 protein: CASSTRTGGFAGELFF

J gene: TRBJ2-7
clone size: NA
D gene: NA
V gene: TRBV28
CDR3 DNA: TGTGCCAGCAGTTCCCGTCAGGGGCGGACGGTGGGTAGGTTCTACGAGCAGTACTTC
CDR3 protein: CASSSRQGRTVGRFYEQYF

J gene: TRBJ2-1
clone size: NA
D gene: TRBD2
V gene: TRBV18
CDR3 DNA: TGTGCCAGCTCACGGACTAGCGGTGTCAATGAGCAGTTCTTC
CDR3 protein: CASSRTSGVNEQFF

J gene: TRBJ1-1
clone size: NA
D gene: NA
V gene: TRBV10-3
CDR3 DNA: TGTGCCATCAGTGATTTAGGGCCGAACACTGAAGCTTTCTTT
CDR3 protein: CAISDLGPNTEAFF

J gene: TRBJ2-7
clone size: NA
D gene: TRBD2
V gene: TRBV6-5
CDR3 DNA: TGTGCCAGCAGTAAGCGGGGGTCCTACGAGCAGTACTTC
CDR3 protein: CASSKRGSYEQYF

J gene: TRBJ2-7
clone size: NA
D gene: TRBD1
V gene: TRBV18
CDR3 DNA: TGTGCCAGCTCACCGGGACAGGTTGGCGAGCAGTACTTC
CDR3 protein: CASSPGQVGEQYF

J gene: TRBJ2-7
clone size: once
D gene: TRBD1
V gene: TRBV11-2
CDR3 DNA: TGTGCCAGCAGCTTTAGGGGGCCCTCAAGTCCCTACGAGCAGTACTTC
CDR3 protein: CASSFRGPSSPYEQYF

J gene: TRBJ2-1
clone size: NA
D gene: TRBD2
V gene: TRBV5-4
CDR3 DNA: TGTGCCAGCAGCACAGGGACTAGCGGGATCACTGAGCAGTTCTTC
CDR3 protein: CASSTGTSGITEQFF

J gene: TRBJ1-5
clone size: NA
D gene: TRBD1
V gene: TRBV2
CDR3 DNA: TGTGCCAGCAGTGGGGGGACAGATATTCAGCCCCAGCATTTT
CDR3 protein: CASSGGTDIQPQHF

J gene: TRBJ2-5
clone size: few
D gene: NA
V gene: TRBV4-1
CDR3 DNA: TGCGCCAGCAGCCAAGATCAAGTGTACCAAGAGACCCAGTACTTC
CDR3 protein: CASSQDQVYQETQYF

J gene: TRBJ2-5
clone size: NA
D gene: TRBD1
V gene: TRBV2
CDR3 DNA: TGTGCCAGCAGACCCACTGACAGGGGTGGAGAGACCCAGTACTTC
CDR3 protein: CASRPTDRGGETQYF

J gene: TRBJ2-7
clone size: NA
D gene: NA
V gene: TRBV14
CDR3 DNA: TGTGCCAGCAGCCAAGGAGCACAGAAGTTAGAGCAGTACTTC
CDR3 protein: CASSQGAQKLEQYF

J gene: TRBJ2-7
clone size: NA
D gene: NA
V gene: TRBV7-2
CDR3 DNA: TGTGCCAGCAGCCTCGACTATTCCTACGAGCAGTACTTC
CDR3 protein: CASSLDYSYEQYF

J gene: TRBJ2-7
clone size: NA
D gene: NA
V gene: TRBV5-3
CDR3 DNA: TGTGCCAGAAGCCTGGAAAGCGGACGATCCGGAGACTACGAGCAGTACTTC
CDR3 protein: CARSLESGRSGDYEQYF

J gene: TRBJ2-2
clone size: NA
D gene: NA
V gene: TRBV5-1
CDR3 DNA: TGCGCCAGCAGCCCCGGACAGTTCTACACCGGGGAGCTGTTTTTT
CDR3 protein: CASSPGQFYTGELFF

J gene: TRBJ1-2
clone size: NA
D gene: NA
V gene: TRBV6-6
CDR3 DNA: TGTGCCAGCAGTCCAACCCCCGGTCGGGGCTACACCTTC
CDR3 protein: CASSPTPGRGYTF

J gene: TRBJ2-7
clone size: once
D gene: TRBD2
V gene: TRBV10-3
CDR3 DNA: TGTGCCATCAGTGATAGTAGCGGGAGGGCCTACGAGCAGTACTTC
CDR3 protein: CAISDSSGRAYEQYF

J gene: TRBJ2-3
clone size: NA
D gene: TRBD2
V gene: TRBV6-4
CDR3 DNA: TGTGCCAGCAGCTCCGGGACTAGCGGGAATAGGGATACGCAGTATTTT
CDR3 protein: CASSSGTSGNRDTQYF

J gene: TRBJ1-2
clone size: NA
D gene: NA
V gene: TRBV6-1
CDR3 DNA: TGTGCCAGCACTACGAGGGCGGAAATGTATGGCTACACCTTC
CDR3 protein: CASTTRAEMYGYTF